These T cell receptor beta chains were read from a single sample in a study of T-cell reconstitution after alpha-beta-depleted transplantation in children. A single record per CDR3 protein comes from TCRdb applying MiXCR to the PCR reads. The sample contains about 110,000 distinct CDR3 sequences, 5.5% to 7% of which appear only once. The sample in question was PBMCs, mostly from graft donor cells, obtained 360 days after TCRalphabeta/CD19-depleted stem cell transplant. The receptor source for this set is a male patient under 10 years old who had a stem cell transplant for acute lymphoblastic leukemia, so the T cells may come from the graft donor. Both conserved end residues are part of each CDR3. Fields, in order: clone size, D gene, J gene, V gene, CDR3 protein, CDR3 DNA. D genes are given only for firm matches. Only some rows state a clone size, as once, few, many or a class for expanded clones.

>many|NA|TRBJ2-4|TRBV7-2
CASKDGLAKNIQYF
TGTGCCTCCAAGGACGGTTTAGCCAAAAACATTCAGTACTTC
>NA|TRBD1|TRBJ2-1|TRBV11-2
CASSGPGGSSYNEQFF
TGTGCCAGCTCAGGGCCAGGGGGCAGTTCCTACAATGAGCAGTTCTTC
>many|NA|TRBJ2-1|TRBV7-2
CASSLAAEQFF
TGTGCCAGCAGCTTAGCGGCTGAGCAGTTCTTC
>few|NA|TRBJ2-3|TRBV5-6
CASSFPGGSTDTQYF
TGTGCCAGCAGCTTTCCCGGCGGGAGCACAGATACGCAGTATTTT
>few|TRBD1|TRBJ2-7|TRBV5-4
CASSLDPLWDRSSYEQYF
TGTGCCAGCAGCTTGGATCCCCTCTGGGACAGGAGCTCCTACGAGCAGTACTTC
>many|NA|TRBJ2-7|TRBV7-2
CASSLVRTDRNEQYF
TGTGCCAGCAGCTTAGTCCGGACAGATCGGAACGAGCAGTACTTC
>many|NA|TRBJ1-1|TRBV5-1
CASSFLGTEAFF
TGCGCCAGCAGTTTCTTAGGGACTGAAGCTTTCTTT
>many|NA|TRBJ1-1|TRBV10-3
CATWDFEEAFF
TGTGCCACCTGGGACTTTGAGGAAGCTTTCTTT
>many|NA|TRBJ2-7|TRBV9
CASSVEYSPYEQYF
TGTGCCAGCAGCGTAGAATACAGCCCCTACGAGCAGTACTTC
>many|TRBD2|TRBJ2-5|TRBV20-1
CSARDSGEGTQYF
TGCAGTGCTAGAGATAGCGGGGAAGGGACCCAGTACTTC
>few|NA|TRBJ2-7|TRBV27
CASSRARLTYEQYF
TGTGCCAGCAGTCGGGCCCGCCTCACCTACGAGCAGTACTTC
>many|NA|TRBJ1-5|TRBV2
CASKGDGSYSNQPQHF
TGTGCCAGCAAGGGGGACGGATCCTATAGCAATCAGCCCCAGCATTTT
>many|TRBD1|TRBJ1-5|TRBV5-1
CASSPWTGSNQPQHF
TGCGCCAGCAGCCCCTGGACAGGGAGCAATCAGCCCCAGCATTTT
>many|NA|TRBJ2-3|TRBV12-3/TRBV12-4
CASSPGTSTDTQYF
TGTGCCAGCAGCCCCGGGACTTCCACAGATACGCAGTATTTT
>many|NA|TRBJ2-5|TRBV28
CASSLGVEIQETQYF
TGTGCCAGCAGTTTAGGGGTGGAAATTCAAGAGACCCAGTACTTC
>NA|NA|TRBJ2-4|TRBV6-1
CASSPRAAGLAKNIRYF
TGTGCCAGCAGTCCCCGGGCAGCTGGGCTAGCCAAAAACATTCGGTACTTC
>few|TRBD2|TRBJ2-5|TRBV6-1
CASRPTGGETQYF
TGTGCCAGCAGACCGACGGGGGGAGAGACCCAGTACTTC
>many|TRBD2|TRBJ2-1|TRBV24-1
CATSPLSLAGTNEQFF
TGTGCCACCAGCCCACTTTCGCTAGCGGGTACTAATGAGCAGTTCTTC
>many|NA|TRBJ2-7|TRBV28
CASSEPYEQYF
TGTGCCAGCAGTGAGCCCTACGAGCAGTACTTC
>many|TRBD1|TRBJ2-2|TRBV11-3
CASSLGGRGLPTGELFF
TGTGCCAGCAGCTTAGGCGGCAGGGGGTTGCCCACCGGGGAGCTGTTTTTT